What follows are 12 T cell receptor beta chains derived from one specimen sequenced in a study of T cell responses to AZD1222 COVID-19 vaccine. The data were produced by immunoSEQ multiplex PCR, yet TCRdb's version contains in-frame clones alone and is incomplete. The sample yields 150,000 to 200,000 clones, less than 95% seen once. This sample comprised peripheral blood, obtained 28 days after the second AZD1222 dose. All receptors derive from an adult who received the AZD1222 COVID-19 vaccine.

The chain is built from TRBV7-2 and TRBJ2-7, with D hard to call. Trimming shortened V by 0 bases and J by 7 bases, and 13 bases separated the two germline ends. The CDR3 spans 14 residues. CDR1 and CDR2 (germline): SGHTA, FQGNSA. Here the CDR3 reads CASSLAAVKVEQYF. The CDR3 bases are TGTGCCAGCAGCTTAGCGGCGGTAAAGGTAGAGCAGTACTTC.

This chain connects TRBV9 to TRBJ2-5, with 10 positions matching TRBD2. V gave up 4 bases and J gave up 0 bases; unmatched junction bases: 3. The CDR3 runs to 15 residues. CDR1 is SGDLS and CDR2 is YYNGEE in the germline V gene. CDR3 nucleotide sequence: TGTGCCAGCAGCTGGAGCGGGAGGGACCAAGAGACCCAGTACTTC. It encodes CASSWSGRDQETQYF.

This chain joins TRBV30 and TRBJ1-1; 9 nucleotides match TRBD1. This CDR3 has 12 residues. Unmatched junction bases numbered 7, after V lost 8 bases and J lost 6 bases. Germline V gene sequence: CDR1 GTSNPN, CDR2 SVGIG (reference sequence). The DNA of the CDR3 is TGTGCCGGCAATGACAGGGGGGCTGAAGCTTTCTTT. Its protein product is CAGNDRGAEAFF.

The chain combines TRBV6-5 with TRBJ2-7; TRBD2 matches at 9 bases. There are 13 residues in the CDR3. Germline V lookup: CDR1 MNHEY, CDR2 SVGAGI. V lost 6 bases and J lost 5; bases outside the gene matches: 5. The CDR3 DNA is TGTGCCAGCAGACTCGGACTAGCGAACGAGCAGTACTTC. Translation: CASRLGLANEQYF.

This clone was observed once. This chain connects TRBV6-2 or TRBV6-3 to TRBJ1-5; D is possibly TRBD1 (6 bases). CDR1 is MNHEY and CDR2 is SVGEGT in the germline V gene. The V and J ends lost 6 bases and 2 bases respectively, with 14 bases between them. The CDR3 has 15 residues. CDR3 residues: CASSLGGAGNQPQHF. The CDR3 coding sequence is TGTGCCAGCAGCCTTGGGGGGGCCGGCAATCAGCCCCAGCATTTT.

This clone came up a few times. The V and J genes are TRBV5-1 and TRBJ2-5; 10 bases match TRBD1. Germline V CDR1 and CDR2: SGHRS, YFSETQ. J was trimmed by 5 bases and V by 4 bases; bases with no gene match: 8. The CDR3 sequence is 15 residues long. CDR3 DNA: TGCGCCAGCAGCCCCCAGGGACAGGGGTCGGAGACCCAGTACTTC. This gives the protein CASSPQGQGSETQYF. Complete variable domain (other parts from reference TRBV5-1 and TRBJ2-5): KAGVTQTPRYLIKTRGQQVTLSCSPISGHRSVSWYQQTPGQGLQFLFEYFSETQRNKGNFPGRFSGRQFSNSRSEMNVSTLELGDSALYLCASSPQGQGSETQYFGPGTRLLVL.

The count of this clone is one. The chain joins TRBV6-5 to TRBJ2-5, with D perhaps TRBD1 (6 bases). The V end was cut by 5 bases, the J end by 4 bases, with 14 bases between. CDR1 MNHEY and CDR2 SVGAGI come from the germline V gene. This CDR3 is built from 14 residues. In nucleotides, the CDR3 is TGTGCCAGCAGTACCACAGGGCCAGGAGAGACCCAGTACTTC. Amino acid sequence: CASSTTGPGETQYF.

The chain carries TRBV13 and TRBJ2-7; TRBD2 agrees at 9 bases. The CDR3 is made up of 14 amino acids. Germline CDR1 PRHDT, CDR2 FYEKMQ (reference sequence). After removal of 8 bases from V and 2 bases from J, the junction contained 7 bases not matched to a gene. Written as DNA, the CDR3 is TGTGCCAGCCGGCGGGGGGGAGGACCCTACGAGCAGTACTTC. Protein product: CASRRGGGPYEQYF.

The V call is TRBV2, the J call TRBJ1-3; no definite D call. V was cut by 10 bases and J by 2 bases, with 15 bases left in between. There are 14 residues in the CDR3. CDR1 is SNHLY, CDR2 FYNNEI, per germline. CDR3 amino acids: CATSAQAPGNTIYF. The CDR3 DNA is TGTGCCACCTCGGCTCAGGCCCCTGGAAACACCATATATTTT.

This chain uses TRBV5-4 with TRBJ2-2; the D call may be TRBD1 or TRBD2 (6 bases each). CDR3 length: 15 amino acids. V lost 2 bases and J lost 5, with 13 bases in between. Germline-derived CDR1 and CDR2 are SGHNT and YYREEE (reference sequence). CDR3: CASSLEQGGTGELFF. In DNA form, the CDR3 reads TGTGCCAGCAGCTTAGAACAGGGAGGAACCGGGGAGCTGTTTTTT.

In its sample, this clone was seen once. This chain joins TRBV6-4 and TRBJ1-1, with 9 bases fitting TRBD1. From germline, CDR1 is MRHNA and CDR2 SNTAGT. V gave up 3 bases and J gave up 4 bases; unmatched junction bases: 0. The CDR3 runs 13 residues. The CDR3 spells CASSEGQGTEAFF. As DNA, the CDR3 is TGTGCCAGCAGTGAGGGACAGGGCACTGAAGCTTTCTTT.

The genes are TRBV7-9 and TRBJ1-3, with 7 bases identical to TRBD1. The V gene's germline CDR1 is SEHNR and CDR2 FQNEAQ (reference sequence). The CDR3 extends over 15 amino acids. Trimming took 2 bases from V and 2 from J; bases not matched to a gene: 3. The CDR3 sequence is CASSLRQGAGNTIYF. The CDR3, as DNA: TGTGCCAGCAGCTTACGGCAGGGGGCTGGAAACACCATATATTTT.